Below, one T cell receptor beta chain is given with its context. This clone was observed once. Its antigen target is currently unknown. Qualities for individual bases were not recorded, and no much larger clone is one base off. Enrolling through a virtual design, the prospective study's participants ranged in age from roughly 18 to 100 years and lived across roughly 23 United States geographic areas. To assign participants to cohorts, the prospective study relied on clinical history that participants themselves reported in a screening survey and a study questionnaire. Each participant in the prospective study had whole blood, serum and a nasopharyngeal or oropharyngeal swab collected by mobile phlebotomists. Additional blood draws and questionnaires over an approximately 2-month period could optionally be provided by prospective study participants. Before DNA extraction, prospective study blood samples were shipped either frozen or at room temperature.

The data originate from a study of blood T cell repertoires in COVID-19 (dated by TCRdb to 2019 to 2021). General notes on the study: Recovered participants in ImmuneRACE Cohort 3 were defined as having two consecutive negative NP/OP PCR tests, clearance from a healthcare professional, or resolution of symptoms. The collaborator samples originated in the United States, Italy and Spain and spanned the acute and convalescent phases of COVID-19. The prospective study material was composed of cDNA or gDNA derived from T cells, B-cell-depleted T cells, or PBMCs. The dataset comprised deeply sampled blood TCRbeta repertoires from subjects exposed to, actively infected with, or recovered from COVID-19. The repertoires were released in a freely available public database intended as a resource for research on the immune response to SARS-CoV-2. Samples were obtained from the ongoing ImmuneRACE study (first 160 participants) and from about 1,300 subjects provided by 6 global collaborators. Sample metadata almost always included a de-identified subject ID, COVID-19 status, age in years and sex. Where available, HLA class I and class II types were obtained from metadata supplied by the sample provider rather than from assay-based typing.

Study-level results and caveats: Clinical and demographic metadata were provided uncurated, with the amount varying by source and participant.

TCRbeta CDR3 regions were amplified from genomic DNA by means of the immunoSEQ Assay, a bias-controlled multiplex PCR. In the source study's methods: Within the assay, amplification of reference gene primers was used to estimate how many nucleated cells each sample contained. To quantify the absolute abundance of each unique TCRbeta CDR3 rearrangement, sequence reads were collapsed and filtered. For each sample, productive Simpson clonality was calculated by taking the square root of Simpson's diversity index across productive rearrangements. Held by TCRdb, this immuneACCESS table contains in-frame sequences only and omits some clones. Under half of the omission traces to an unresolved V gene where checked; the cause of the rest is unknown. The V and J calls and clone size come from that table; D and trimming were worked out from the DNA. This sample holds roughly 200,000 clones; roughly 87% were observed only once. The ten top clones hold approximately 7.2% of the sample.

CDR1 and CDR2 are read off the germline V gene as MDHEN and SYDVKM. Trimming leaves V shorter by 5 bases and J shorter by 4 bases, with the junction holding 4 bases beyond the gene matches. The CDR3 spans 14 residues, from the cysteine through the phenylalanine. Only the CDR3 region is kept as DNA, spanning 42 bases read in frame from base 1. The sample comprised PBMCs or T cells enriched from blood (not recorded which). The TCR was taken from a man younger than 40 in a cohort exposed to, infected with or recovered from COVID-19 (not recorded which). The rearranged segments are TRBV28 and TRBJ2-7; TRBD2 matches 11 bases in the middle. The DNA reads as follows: TGTGCCAGCAGTCCCGGGACTAGCGGTTACGAGCAGTACTTC. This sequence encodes CASSPGTSGYEQYF. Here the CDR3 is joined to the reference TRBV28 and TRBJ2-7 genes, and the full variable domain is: DVKVTQSSRYLVKRTGEKVFLECVQDMDHENMFWYRQDPGLGLRLIYFSYDVKMKEKGDIPEGYSVSREKKERFSLILESASTNQTSMYLCASSPGTSGYEQYFGPGTRLTVT.